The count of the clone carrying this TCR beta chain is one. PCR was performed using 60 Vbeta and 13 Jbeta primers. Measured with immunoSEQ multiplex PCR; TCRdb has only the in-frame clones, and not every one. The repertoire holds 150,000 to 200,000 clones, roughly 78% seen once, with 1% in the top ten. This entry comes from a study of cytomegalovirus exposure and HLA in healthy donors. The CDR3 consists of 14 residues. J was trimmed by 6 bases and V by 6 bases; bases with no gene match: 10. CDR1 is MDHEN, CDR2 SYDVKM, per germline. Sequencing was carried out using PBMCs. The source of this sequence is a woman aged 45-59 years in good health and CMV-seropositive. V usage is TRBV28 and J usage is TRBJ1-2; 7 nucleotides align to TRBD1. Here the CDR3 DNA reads TGTGCCAGCAGCCCGGACAGGCGCACCCATGGCTACACCTTC. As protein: CASSPDRRTHGYTF.